This entry lists 21 T cell receptor beta chains sequenced from one sample in a study of control samples from healthy donors and cancer patients. The data were produced by immunoSEQ multiplex PCR, yet TCRdb's version contains in-frame clones alone and is incomplete. The table has 85,000 to 95,000 clones, about 87% seen once. The sample consisted of blood. The receptors were gathered from a woman in her seventies in good health.

This rearrangement joins TRBV6-5 to TRBJ1-1; no firm D call. The CDR3 is 14 residues long. Trimming removed 3 bases from V and 3 bases from J, with 11 bases in between. CDR1 is MNHEY and CDR2 is SVGAGI in the germline V gene. The CDR3 spells CASSYAAPDTEAFF. The CDR3 bases are TGTGCCAGCAGTTATGCCGCGCCTGACACTGAAGCTTTCTTT.

The chain employs TRBV3-1 (or the pseudogene TRBV3-2) and TRBJ2-1; 11 bases agree with TRBD2. The CDR3 consists of 17 residues. The V gene end was trimmed by 4 bases and the J gene end by 6 bases; junction bases not matched to a gene: 11. Germline values: CDR1 LGHDT, CDR2 YNNKEL (reference sequence). The CDR3 DNA sequence: TGTGCCAGCAGCCTTGTAGCGGGGGGGCCTGGGAGCAATGAGCAGTTCTTC. Amino acid sequence: CASSLVAGGPGSNEQFF.

CDR3: CASSPTRTNEKLFF. Written as DNA, the CDR3 is TGTGCCAGCAGCCCCACTCGGACTAATGAAAAACTGTTTTTT. The chain links TRBV7-9 to TRBJ1-4; D is ambiguous. V shed 5 bases and J shed 2 bases, with 9 bases lying between them. CDR1 and CDR2 (germline): SEHNR, FQNEAQ (reference sequence). CDR3 length: 14 amino acids. The entire variable domain, with the rest obtained from reference TRBV7-9 and TRBJ1-4, is as follows: DTGVSQNPRHKITKRGQNVTFRCDPISEHNRLYWYRQTLGQGPEFLTYFQNEAQLEKSRLLSDRFSAERPKGSFSTLEIQRTEQGDSAMYLCASSPTRTNEKLFFGSGTQLSVL.

The J gene is TRBJ2-1, the V gene TRBV5-1, with D unclear. The CDR3 has 14 residues. Trimming removed 6 bases at V and 4 bases at J, with 14 bases between. Germline V gene data show CDR1 as SGHRS and CDR2 as YFSETQ. The CDR3 sequence is CASTLAYGYNEQFF. For the CDR3, the DNA is TGCGCCAGCACCCTGGCTTATGGGTACAATGAGCAGTTCTTC.

J is TRBJ2-1 and V is TRBV2; tentatively, D is TRBD2 (6 bases). Germline CDR1 SNHLY, CDR2 FYNNEI. This CDR3 is 15 amino acids long. The germline V and J ends were trimmed by 7 bases and 2 bases, with 15 bases remaining between them. CDR3 sequence: CASTTGGLAYNEQFF. The CDR3 bases are TGTGCCAGCACCACTGGGGGACTCGCCTACAATGAGCAGTTCTTC.

This chain uses TRBV7-2 with TRBJ1-6; TRBD1 agrees at 7 bases. J gave up 3 bases and V 5 bases, and 7 bases lay outside the gene matches. The germline CDR1 and CDR2 sequences are SGHTA and FQGNSA. The CDR3 is 16 amino acids. CDR3 coding DNA: TGTGCCAGCAGCCCAGGGGGATCGGGCTATAATTCACCCCTCCACTTT. It is translated as CASSPGGSGYNSPLHF.

The chain employs TRBV12-3 or TRBV12-4 and TRBJ1-2; D perhaps matches TRBD1 (5 bases). The CDR3 spans 11 residues. Trimming shortened V by 6 bases and J by 8 bases, and 10 bases separated the two germline ends. Here the CDR3 reads CASSRRDGYTF. CDR3 coding DNA: TGTGCCAGCAGCCGCCGGGACGGCTACACCTTC.

The rearrangement uses TRBV12-3 or TRBV12-4 and TRBJ1-1, with 7 bases that match TRBD1. This CDR3 is built from 13 residues. J was trimmed by 6 bases and V by 5 bases; bases with no gene match: 6. This chain's CDR3 is CASSRGGVPEAFF. DNA of the CDR3: TGTGCCAGCAGTCGAGGGGGCGTCCCTGAAGCTTTCTTT.

The rearrangement links TRBV12-3 or TRBV12-4 to TRBJ2-2; the D is unclear. The CDR3 covers 13 residues. Trimming shortened V by 8 bases and J by 7 bases, and 14 bases separated the two germline ends. DNA for the CDR3: TGTGCCAGCCTTGGGTCGCCGAACGGGGAGCTGTTTTTT. It translates to CASLGSPNGELFF.

The chain joins TRBV11-1 to TRBJ2-3; 7 nucleotides match TRBD1. CDR3 size: 14 residues. The J segment lost 5 bases and the V segment lost 0 bases, leaving 2 bases of the junction unmatched. CDR1 is SGHAT and CDR2 is FQDESV in the germline V gene (reference sequence). The CDR3 loop reads CASSLATGQDTQYF. Written as DNA, the CDR3 is TGTGCCAGCAGCTTAGCGACAGGGCAAGATACGCAGTATTTT. The full variable domain, rest sourced from reference TRBV11-1 and TRBJ2-3, is EAEVAQSPRYKITEKSQAVAFWCDPISGHATLYWYRQILGQGPELLVQFQDESVVDDSQLPKDRFSAERLKGVDSTLKIQPAELGDSAMYLCASSLATGQDTQYFGPGTRLTVL.

The chain couples TRBV5-1 to TRBJ1-1; no clear D gene. With 4 bases removed from V and 4 bases from J, the gap between germline ends came to 11 bases. The V gene's germline CDR1 is SGHRS and CDR2 YFSETQ. The CDR3 spans 13 residues. CDR3 protein: CASSPFSSTEAFF. CDR3 DNA: TGCGCCAGCAGCCCCTTCTCCTCCACTGAAGCTTTCTTT.

This clone was counted a single time. The DNA of the CDR3 is TGTGCCAGCAGTGATTATGAGCAGTTCTTC. Amino acids: CASSDYEQFF. V usage is TRBV2 and J usage is TRBJ2-1; no clear D gene. Germline V gene sequence: CDR1 SNHLY, CDR2 FYNNEI. This CDR3 spans 10 amino acids. Trimming shortened V by 3 bases and J by 8 bases, and 2 bases separated the two germline ends.

This clone was observed a handful of times. The chain has TRBV25-1 and TRBJ1-4; possibly TRBD1 for D (5 bases). Trimming took 6 bases from V and 4 from J, leaving 12 bases between them. The CDR3 loop spans 14 amino acids. CDR1 MGHDK and CDR2 SYGVNS come from the germline V gene. The CDR3 DNA is TGTGCCAGCAGCCTGGGGGTCTATAATGAAAAACTGTTTTTT. Its translation: CASSLGVYNEKLFF.

The rearrangement links TRBV10-1 to TRBJ1-6; D not certain. This CDR3 has 14 residues. V lost 8 bases, J lost 0 bases, and 8 bases lay in between. CDR1 and CDR2 from the germline V gene are WNHNN and SYGVQD (reference sequence). For the CDR3, the DNA is TGCGCCAGCCCCGGGAGCTCCTATAATTCACCCCTCCACTTT. It yields the protein CASPGSSYNSPLHF.

The CDR3 DNA reads TGTGCCAGCAGTCCCGGGGGCACCTGGGGCGAGCAGTACTTC. This gives the protein CASSPGGTWGEQYF. The J gene is TRBJ2-7, the V gene TRBV27; tentatively, D is TRBD1 or TRBD2 (6 bases each). Germline V gene sequence: CDR1 MNHEY, CDR2 SMNVEV (reference sequence). Trimming took 5 bases from V and 6 from J, leaving 17 bases between them. This CDR3 has 14 residues.

This chain connects TRBV6-6 to TRBJ2-5; D might be TRBD2 (5 bases). This CDR3 region has 16 residues. The germline CDR1 and CDR2 sequences are MNHNY and SVGAGI (reference sequence). V lost 6 bases and J lost 2, with 19 bases in between. The CDR3 is CASRLRPLGAQETQYF. CDR3 DNA: TGTGCCAGCAGACTCCGGCCTCTGGGAGCTCAAGAGACCCAGTACTTC.

V usage is TRBV5-8 and J usage is TRBJ1-3; D ambiguous. This CDR3 spans 16 amino acids. Germline loops: CDR1 SGHTS, CDR2 YDEGEE. Trimming cost V 0 bases and J 0 bases, with 10 bases left between them. The CDR3 region has the DNA TGTGCCAGCAGCTTGGTGGCTGGGAGCTCTGGAAACACCATATATTTT. Protein product: CASSLVAGSSGNTIYF.

The V and J genes are TRBV5-5 and TRBJ1-5, with D perhaps TRBD1 (6 bases). The germline V gene has CDR1 SGHKS and CDR2 YYEKEE (reference sequence). This CDR3 has 14 residues. V was trimmed by 1 base and J by 5 bases, leaving 10 bases between them. The CDR3 loop reads CASSLTGSDQPQHF. CDR3 bases: TGTGCCAGCAGCTTGACAGGGTCGGATCAGCCCCAGCATTTT. Using reference TRBV5-5 and TRBJ1-5 for the parts outside the CDR3, the full variable domain is DAGVTQSPTHLIKTRGQQVTLRCSPISGHKSVSWYQQVLGQGPQFIFQYYEKEERGRGNFPDRFSARQFPNYSSELNVNALLLGDSALYLCASSLTGSDQPQHFGDGTRLSIL.

This clone turned up a few times. The chain is built from TRBV10-3 and TRBJ2-7; D is tentatively TRBD1 or TRBD2 (6 bases each). The length of the CDR3 is 13 residues. The germline gives CDR1 ENHRY, CDR2 SYGVKD. The CDR3 nucleotides are TGTGCGATTCGGGGGCGGGACACCTACGAGCAGTACTTC. It is translated as CAIRGRDTYEQYF.

This clone was seen a single time. The genes are TRBV19 and TRBJ2-6, with D tentatively TRBD1 (6 bases). The germline V and J ends were trimmed by 7 bases and 0 bases, with 16 bases remaining between them. CDR3 length: 17 amino acids. Germline V gene lookup returns CDR1 LNHDA and CDR2 SQIVND (reference sequence). CDR3 in amino acids: CASTHPGVSSGANVLTF. The CDR3 DNA reads TGTGCCAGTACCCACCCAGGGGTCAGCTCTGGGGCCAACGTCCTGACTTTC.

This chain joins TRBV29-1 and TRBJ1-4, with 7 bases that match TRBD1. This CDR3 is 13 amino acids long. Germline V gene data show CDR1 as SQVTM and CDR2 as ANQGSEA. Germline trimming cut 1 base from V and 11 bases from J; bases unmatched to any gene: 7. The CDR3: CSVEGKGATKLFF. The CDR3 DNA sequence: TGCAGCGTTGAAGGGAAGGGGGCAACCAAACTGTTTTTT.